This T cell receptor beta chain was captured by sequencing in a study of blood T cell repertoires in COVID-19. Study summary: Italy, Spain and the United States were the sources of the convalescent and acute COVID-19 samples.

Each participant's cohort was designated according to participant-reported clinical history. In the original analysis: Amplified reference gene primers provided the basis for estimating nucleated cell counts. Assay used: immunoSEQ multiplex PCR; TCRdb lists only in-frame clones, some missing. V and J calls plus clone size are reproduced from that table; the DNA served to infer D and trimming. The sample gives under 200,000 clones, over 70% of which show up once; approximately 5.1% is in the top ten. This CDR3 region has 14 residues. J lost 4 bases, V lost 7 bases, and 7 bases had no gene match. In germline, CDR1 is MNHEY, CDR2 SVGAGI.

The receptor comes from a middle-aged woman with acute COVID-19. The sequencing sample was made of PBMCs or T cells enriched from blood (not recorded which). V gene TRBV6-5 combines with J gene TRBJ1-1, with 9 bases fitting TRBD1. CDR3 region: CASTRSTGGTEAFF. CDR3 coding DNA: TGTGCCAGCACCAGATCGACAGGGGGCACTGAAGCTTTCTTT.